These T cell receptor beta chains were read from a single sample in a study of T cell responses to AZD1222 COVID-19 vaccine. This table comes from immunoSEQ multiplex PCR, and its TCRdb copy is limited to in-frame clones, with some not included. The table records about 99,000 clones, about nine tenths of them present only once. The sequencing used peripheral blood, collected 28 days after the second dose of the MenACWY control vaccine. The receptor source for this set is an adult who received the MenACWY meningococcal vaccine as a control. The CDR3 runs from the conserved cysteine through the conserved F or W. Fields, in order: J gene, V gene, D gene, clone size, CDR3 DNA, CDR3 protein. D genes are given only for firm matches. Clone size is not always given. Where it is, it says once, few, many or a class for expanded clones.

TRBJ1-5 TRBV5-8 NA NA TGTGCCAGCGCGTGGGGGGCGCGTCAGCCCCAGCATTTT CASAWGARQPQHF
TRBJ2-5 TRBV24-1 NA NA TGTGCCACCAGTGATTTGCGGGCGGGGGCGTGGGAGACCCAGTACTTC CATSDLRAGAWETQYF
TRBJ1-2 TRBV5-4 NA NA TGTGCCAGCAGCTTGGGTACGGACGGACTCTCCAAGACCTATGGCTACACCTTC CASSLGTDGLSKTYGYTF
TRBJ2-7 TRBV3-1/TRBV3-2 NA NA TGTGCCAGCAGCCAATTCGGGAACTACGAGCAGTACTTC CASSQFGNYEQYF
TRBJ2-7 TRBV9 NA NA TGTGCCAGCAGCGTAAGTCCTTACTACGAGCAGTACTTC CASSVSPYYEQYF
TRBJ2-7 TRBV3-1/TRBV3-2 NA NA TGTGCCAGCAGCCTCGGTCCTAGCTTCTCCTACGAGCAGTACTTC CASSLGPSFSYEQYF
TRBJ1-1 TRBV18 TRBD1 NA TGTGCCAGCTCACCACCCCAGGGGGTTACTATGAACACTGAAGCTTTCTTT CASSPPQGVTMNTEAFF
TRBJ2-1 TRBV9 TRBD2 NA TGTGCCAGCAGCGTAGAGGGGACAGGGCGAACTAGCGGGGGGGCGAGTGAGCAGTTCTTC CASSVEGTGRTSGGASEQFF
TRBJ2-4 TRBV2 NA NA TGTGCCAGCACCGCGTTCAGGGCACTAGCCAAAAACATTCAGTACTTC CASTAFRALAKNIQYF
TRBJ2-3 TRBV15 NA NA TGTGCCACCAGCAGACTAGGCAGCACAGATACGCAGTATTTT CATSRLGSTDTQYF
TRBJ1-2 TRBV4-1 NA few TGCGCCAGCAGCCAAGGGTGGACAGCCCCTAACTATGGCTACACCTTC CASSQGWTAPNYGYTF
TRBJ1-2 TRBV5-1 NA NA TGCGCCAGCAGCCCCGACAGTCCTAACTATGGCTACACCTTC CASSPDSPNYGYTF
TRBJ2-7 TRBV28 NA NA TGTGCCAGCGGTGGGACCGGCCCCTACGAGCAGTACTTC CASGGTGPYEQYF
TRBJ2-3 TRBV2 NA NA TGTGCCAGCACCAGGACAGTCCTGAGAAAAACAGATACGCAGTATTTT CASTRTVLRKTDTQYF
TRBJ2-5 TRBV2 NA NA TGTGCCAGCAGTGCAGGGATGCGGCAAGAGACCCAGTACTTC CASSAGMRQETQYF
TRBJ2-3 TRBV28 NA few TGTGCCAGCAGTTTAGGGGAATCAGATACGCAGTATTTT CASSLGESDTQYF
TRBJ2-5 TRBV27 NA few TGTGCCAGCAGTTTAGGGGTGAGAAACGGGGAAGAGACCCAGTACTTC CASSLGVRNGEETQYF
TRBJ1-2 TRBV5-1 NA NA TGCGCCAGCAGCTTGGGCCAGGGCGGTGGCTACACCTTC CASSLGQGGGYTF
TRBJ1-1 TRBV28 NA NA TGTGCCATCCAGGGCACTGAAGCTTTCTTT CAIQGTEAFF
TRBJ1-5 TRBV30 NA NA TGTGCCTGGGCGCGGGGTGGGCCCGAGGGGACCCAGCATTTT CAWARGGPEGTQHF
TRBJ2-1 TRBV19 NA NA TGTGCCAGTAGCCCGGGCCACCGTGGGGATGAGCAGTTCTTC CASSPGHRGDEQFF
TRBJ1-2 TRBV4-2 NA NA TGTGCCAGCAGCCAAGGGATACGGCAGACCTATGGCTACACCTTC CASSQGIRQTYGYTF
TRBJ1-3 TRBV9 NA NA TGTGCCAGCAGCGTAGAGATCGTGTCGGGGATGTCAGACACCATATATTTT CASSVEIVSGMSDTIYF
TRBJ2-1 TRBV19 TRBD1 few TGTGCCAGTAGTCCCCGGACAGGGACGACAGGTAGCTCCTACAATGAGCAGTTCTTC CASSPRTGTTGSSYNEQFF
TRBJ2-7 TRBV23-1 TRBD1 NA TGCGCCAGCCCAAGCCGAGGGACAGGGATATCCGACGAGCAGTACTTC CASPSRGTGISDEQYF
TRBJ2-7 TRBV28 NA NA TGTGCCAGCAGTTCCTCTACATTCTACGAGCAGTACTTC CASSSSTFYEQYF
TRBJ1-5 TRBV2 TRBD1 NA TGTGCCAGCAGGGCAGAAGACAGGGGGAGGAATCAGCCCCAGCATTTT CASRAEDRGRNQPQHF
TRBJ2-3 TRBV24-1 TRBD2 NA TGTGCCACCAGTGACCCCGCGTATGGGCGGGGGGCTGAACTTAGCACAGATACGCAGTATTTT CATSDPAYGRGAELSTDTQYF
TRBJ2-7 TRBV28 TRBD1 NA TGTGCCAGCGTCGACAGGGGACCTTACTACGAGCAGTACTTC CASVDRGPYYEQYF